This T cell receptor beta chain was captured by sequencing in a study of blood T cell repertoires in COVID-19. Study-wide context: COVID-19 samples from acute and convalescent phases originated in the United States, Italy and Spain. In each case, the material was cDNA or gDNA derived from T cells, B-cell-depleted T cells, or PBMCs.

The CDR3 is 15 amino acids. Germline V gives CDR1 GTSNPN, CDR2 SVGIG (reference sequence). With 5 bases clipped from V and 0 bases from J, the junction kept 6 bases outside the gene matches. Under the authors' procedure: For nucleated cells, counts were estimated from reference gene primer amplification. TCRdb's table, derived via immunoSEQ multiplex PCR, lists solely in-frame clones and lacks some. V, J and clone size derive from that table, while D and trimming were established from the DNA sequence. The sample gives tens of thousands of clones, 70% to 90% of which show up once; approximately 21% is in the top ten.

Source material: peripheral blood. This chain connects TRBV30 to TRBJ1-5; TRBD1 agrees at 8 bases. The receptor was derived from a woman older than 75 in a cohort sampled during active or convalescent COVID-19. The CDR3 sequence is CAWADRGYSNQPQHF. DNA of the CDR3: TGTGCCTGGGCAGACAGGGGTTATAGCAATCAGCCCCAGCATTTT.